These 32 T cell receptor beta chains came from one sample sequenced in a study of cytomegalovirus exposure and HLA in healthy donors. TCRdb keeps only in-frame clones here, not all; method: immunoSEQ multiplex PCR. The table records tens of thousands of clones, about 96% of them present only once. Sample: PBMCs. These TCRs come from a woman in her late teens or twenties in good health and CMV-seronegative.

This chain connects TRBV2 to TRBJ2-7; 10 bases fit TRBD2. The CDR3 length is 14 residues. Germline V gene data show CDR1 as SNHLY and CDR2 as FYNNEI. The V segment lost 7 bases and the J segment 3 bases; nucleotides outside the gene matches: 6. CDR3 region: CASKIASGSYEQYF. CDR3 nucleotides: TGTGCCAGCAAGATAGCTAGCGGGAGCTACGAGCAGTACTTC.

The gene calls are TRBV4-3 and TRBJ2-1; the match to TRBD2 covers 7 bases. Germline CDR1 and CDR2: LGHNA and YSLEER. The CDR3 covers 16 residues. V gave up 0 bases and J gave up 7 bases; unmatched junction bases: 9. CDR3: CASSQDGLAGGNEQFF. The CDR3 DNA reads as TGCGCCAGCAGCCAAGATGGTCTAGCCGGGGGGAATGAGCAGTTCTTC.

The DNA of the CDR3 is TGCGCCAGCAGCCAAGATTCCCCCGGGGGAGGGGGGACCACCAGGGAGACCCAGTACTTC. Translated, it gives CASSQDSPGGGGTTRETQYF. The genes are TRBV4-1 and TRBJ2-5, with a weak D call TRBD2 (7 bases). Germline values: CDR1 MGHRA, CDR2 YSYEKL. V gave up 0 bases and J gave up 5 bases, with 28 bases separating them. The length of the CDR3 is 20 residues.

The chain combines TRBV10-3 with TRBJ2-2; TRBD2 aligns across 7 bases. V lost 11 bases, J lost 5 bases, and 8 bases stayed unmatched. CDR3 length: 13 amino acids. Germline V CDR1 and CDR2: ENHRY, SYGVKD. Written as DNA, the CDR3 is TGTGCCTCCGGGGGGAGTAGGACCGGGGAGCTGTTTTTT. Translating it yields CASGGSRTGELFF.

The chain joins TRBV28 to TRBJ1-4; 7 positions agree with TRBD1. The CDR3 sequence is 16 residues long. J was trimmed by 8 bases and V by 8 bases; bases with no gene match: 17. Germline V gives CDR1 MDHEN, CDR2 SYDVKM. CDR3 amino acids: CASGGDRGFMGEKLFF. Written as DNA, the CDR3 is TGTGCCAGCGGAGGGGACAGAGGATTCATGGGCGAAAAACTGTTTTTT.

The chain employs TRBV9 and TRBJ1-1; D perhaps matches TRBD1 (5 bases). Germline CDR1 and CDR2: SGDLS and YYNGEE. With 4 bases removed from V and 5 bases from J, the gap between germline ends came to 18 bases. The length of the CDR3 is 15 residues. DNA of the CDR3: TGTGCCAGCAGCCCGAGGGGTCGCGGGGGGACTGAAGCTTTCTTT. It translates to CASSPRGRGGTEAFF. Variable domain in full (rest from reference TRBV9 and TRBJ1-1): DSGVTQTPKHLITATGQRVTLRCSPRSGDLSVYWYQQSLDQGLQFLIQYYNGEERAKGNILERFSAQQFPDLHSELNLSSLELGDSALYFCASSPRGRGGTEAFFGQGTRLTVV.

The genes are TRBV5-4 and TRBJ2-1; D might be TRBD2 (5 bases). V was clipped by 5 bases and J by 7 bases, with 25 bases between them. The CDR3 sequence is 17 residues long. Per the germline V gene, CDR1 is SGHNT and CDR2 is YYREEE (reference sequence). CDR3 sequence (DNA): TGTGCCAGCAGGCTGGGAGAGGTCGAGCGGAGTTGGAATGAGCAGTTCTTC. Its protein is CASRLGEVERSWNEQFF.

The V gene is TRBV10-1, the J gene TRBJ1-3; possible D gene TRBD1, 6 bases. The germline CDR1 and CDR2 sequences are WNHNN and SYGVQD (reference sequence). There are 16 residues in the CDR3. Trimming removed 6 bases from V and 0 bases from J, with 15 bases in between. CDR3 residues: CASSAQGTGSGNTIYF. CDR3 nucleotides: TGCGCCAGCAGCGCCCAGGGGACGGGCTCTGGAAACACCATATATTTT.

The rearrangement uses TRBV5-1 and TRBJ2-3; 12 bases fit TRBD2. Germline CDR1 and CDR2: SGHRS and YFSETQ. CDR3 length equals 17 residues. After removal of 4 bases from V and 6 bases from J, the junction contained 12 bases not matched to a gene. The CDR3 here is CASSPPGTSGSSDTQYF. The CDR3, as DNA: TGCGCCAGCAGCCCCCCCGGGACTAGCGGGTCGTCGGATACGCAGTATTTT.

The rearrangement joins TRBV5-1 to TRBJ2-1; 12 bases match TRBD2. V dropped 0 bases and J dropped 4; count of bases not matched to a gene: 2. Germline CDR1 and CDR2: SGHRS and YFSETQ. The CDR3 is made up of 16 amino acids. Here the CDR3 DNA reads TGCGCCAGCAGCTTGGTAGGGACTAGCGGGTACAATGAGCAGTTCTTC. Protein: CASSLVGTSGYNEQFF.

The J gene is TRBJ2-2, the V gene TRBV6-5, with D possibly TRBD2 on 6 matching bases. V was pared by 6 bases and J by 5 bases, with 16 bases between. Germline assignment: CDR1 MNHEY and CDR2 SVGAGI. This CDR3 spans 15 amino acids. As DNA, the CDR3 is TGTGCCAGCAGGGTGGAGGGCCGGAGGACCGGGGAGCTGTTTTTT. Translation gives CASRVEGRRTGELFF.

V is TRBV4-3 and J is TRBJ2-7; 10 nucleotides line up with TRBD1. This CDR3 is 16 amino acids long. The V gene's germline CDR1 is LGHNA and CDR2 YSLEER. V lost 0 bases to trimming and J lost 2 bases; unmatched junction nucleotides: 4. The CDR3 loop reads CASSQDRGTGAYEQYF. CDR3 coding DNA: TGCGCCAGCAGCCAAGATCGGGGGACAGGGGCCTACGAGCAGTACTTC.

The gene calls are TRBV6-1 and TRBJ1-5; TRBD1 is a possible D gene (5 bases). Germline CDR1 reads MNHNS; CDR2 reads SASEGT. Trimming pared 0 bases from V and 2 bases from J, leaving 11 bases between. This CDR3 contains 16 residues. As DNA, the CDR3 is TGTGCCAGCAGTGAAGCGACCGGACAACGCAATCAGCCCCAGCATTTT. Translated: CASSEATGQRNQPQHF.

The V gene is TRBV2, the J gene TRBJ1-5; 9 bases agree with TRBD1. Germline trimming cut 6 bases from V and 0 bases from J; bases unmatched to any gene: 6. This CDR3 has 16 amino acids. Germline V gene data show CDR1 as SNHLY and CDR2 as FYNNEI. The CDR3: CASSPQGALSNQPQHF. The CDR3 DNA reads as TGTGCCAGCAGCCCACAGGGGGCACTTAGCAATCAGCCCCAGCATTTT.

V and J are TRBV5-4 and TRBJ2-3, with 7 positions matching TRBD2. The V and J ends lost 0 bases and 8 bases, in that order; junction bases with no gene match: 3. The CDR3 sequence is 13 residues long. Looked up from germline, CDR1 is SGHNT and CDR2 is YYREEE (reference sequence). Written as DNA, the CDR3 is TGTGCCAGCAGCTTGGGGGCGGGAGTTACGCAGTATTTT. Amino acid sequence: CASSLGAGVTQYF. The full variable domain, in which reference TRBV5-4 and TRBJ2-3 provide the parts outside the CDR3, is ETGVTQSPTHLIKTRGQQVTLRCSSQSGHNTVSWYQQALGQGPQFIFQYYREEENGRGNFPPRFSGLQFPNYSSELNVNALELDDSALYLCASSLGAGVTQYFGPGTRLTVL.

V usage is TRBV6-6 and J usage is TRBJ1-2, with unresolved D. Trimming took off 3 bases at V and 0 bases at J, with 2 bases between the two ends. The CDR3 has 12 amino acids. Germline assignment: CDR1 MNHNY and CDR2 SVGAGI (reference sequence). DNA of the CDR3: TGTGCCAGCAGTTATACTAACTATGGCTACACCTTC. Protein: CASSYTNYGYTF.

The rearrangement joins TRBV7-3 to TRBJ2-1, with D possibly TRBD1 on 6 matching bases. Trimming shortened V by 0 bases and J by 5 bases, and 23 bases separated the two germline ends. The germline gives CDR1 SGHTA, CDR2 FQGTGA. The CDR3 runs 19 residues. The CDR3 DNA reads TGTGCCAGCAGCTTAACCCCGTGGGGGCCGTATCCTATTAACAATGAGCAGTTCTTC. This encodes CASSLTPWGPYPINNEQFF.

The chain links TRBV6-7 to TRBJ2-4; tentatively, D is TRBD2 (6 bases). TRBV6-7 is marked as an open reading frame, function uncertain. V was shortened by 6 bases and J by 6 bases, with 12 bases between the two germline ends. There are 13 residues in the CDR3. CDR3 amino acids: CASRAEGGNIQYF. The DNA for the CDR3 is TGTGCCAGCAGAGCGGAGGGAGGAAACATTCAGTACTTC.

J is TRBJ2-2 and V is TRBV28, with D hard to call. V was cut by 3 bases and J by 8 bases, with 16 bases left in between. The CDR3 runs 15 residues. Germline V gene sequence: CDR1 MDHEN, CDR2 SYDVKM. The CDR3 DNA reads TGTGCCAGCAGTTTGGCCAATTCCCCTTGGGGGGAGCTGTTTTTT. Translated, it gives CASSLANSPWGELFF.

The rearrangement links TRBV7-9 to TRBJ1-3; perhaps TRBD1 as D (6 bases). Trimming cost V 1 base and J 0 bases, with 16 bases left between them. The CDR3 runs to 18 residues. Per germline, CDR1 SEHNR and CDR2 FQNEAQ (reference sequence). CDR3 sequence: CASSLDAGDPASGNTIYF. CDR3 coding DNA: TGTGCCAGCAGCTTAGATGCAGGGGACCCCGCCTCTGGAAACACCATATATTTT. The variable domain in full, with the rest retrieved from reference TRBV7-9 and TRBJ1-3, is DTGVSQNPRHKITKRGQNVTFRCDPISEHNRLYWYRQTLGQGPEFLTYFQNEAQLEKSRLLSDRFSAERPKGSFSTLEIQRTEQGDSAMYLCASSLDAGDPASGNTIYFGEGSWLTVV.

Only one count was recorded for this clone. A read error may produce the germline difference seen at one junction end. The chain carries TRBV15 and TRBJ1-2; TRBD1 matches 11 bases. This CDR3 region has 10 residues. CDR1 is LNHNV, CDR2 YYDKDF, per germline (reference sequence). The CDR3 sequence is CATTTGTGGF. CDR3 sequence (DNA): TGTGCCACCACCACCGGGACAGGGGGCTTC.

The rearrangement joins TRBV5-1 to TRBJ2-7, with D tentatively TRBD1 (6 bases). This CDR3 region has 14 residues. Germline V gene lookup returns CDR1 SGHRS and CDR2 YFSETQ. V was clipped by 4 bases and J by 4 bases, with 15 bases between them. The CDR3 is CASSPNRVAYEQYF. CDR3 coding DNA: TGCGCCAGCAGCCCGAACAGGGTTGCGTACGAGCAGTACTTC.

This chain connects TRBV9 to TRBJ1-5; 7 nucleotides match TRBD1. The V and J ends lost 4 bases and 5 bases, in that order; junction bases with no gene match: 3. Germline V lookup: CDR1 SGDLS, CDR2 YYNGEE. The length of the CDR3 is 13 residues. CDR3 coding DNA: TGTGCCAGCAGCACCGACAGGGATCAGCCCCAGCATTTT. Encoded protein: CASSTDRDQPQHF.

The chain has TRBV2 and TRBJ2-7; 9 nucleotides match TRBD1. V shed 7 bases and J 2 bases; nucleotides not matched to a gene: 6. This CDR3 has 14 amino acids. Germline V gives CDR1 SNHLY, CDR2 FYNNEI. The CDR3 coding sequence is TGTGCCAGCACCATACAGGGGGCCCCCTACGAGCAGTACTTC. It yields the protein CASTIQGAPYEQYF.

V usage is TRBV25-1 and J usage is TRBJ2-5; weak D call: TRBD1 (5 bases). The V and J ends lost 6 bases and 1 base respectively, with 6 bases between them. Per the germline V gene, CDR1 is MGHDK and CDR2 is SYGVNS. The CDR3 runs to 12 residues. CDR3 bases: TGTGCCAGCAGGGGGCCCCAAGAGACCCAGTACTTC. Translated, it gives CASRGPQETQYF.

The count of this clone is one. This chain joins TRBV5-1 and TRBJ2-7, with TRBD1 matching 7 bases. The junction had 3 bases not matched to a gene; V was cut back by 4 bases and J by 2 bases. The CDR3 length is 13 residues. Germline V gives CDR1 SGHRS, CDR2 YFSETQ. The CDR3 bases are TGCGCCAGCAGCCAACAGGGGCCCTACGAGCAGTACTTC. This codes for CASSQQGPYEQYF.

This chain links TRBV30 with TRBJ2-7; D unresolved. V was pared by 8 bases and J by 0 bases, with 11 bases between. Germline CDR1 GTSNPN, CDR2 SVGIG (reference sequence). CDR3 length equals 12 residues. CDR3 nucleotides: TGTGCCACAGACCGCCTCTCCTACGAGCAGTACTTC. It is translated as CATDRLSYEQYF.

This chain uses TRBV28 with TRBJ2-1; 7 nucleotides align to TRBD2. The trim removed 6 bases at V and 7 bases at J, leaving 9 bases unmatched. The CDR3 covers 14 residues. The germline gives CDR1 MDHEN, CDR2 SYDVKM. CDR3 protein: CASSRGGMGNEQFF. The CDR3 nucleotides are TGTGCCAGCAGCCGCGGGGGAATGGGGAATGAGCAGTTCTTC.

The chain carries TRBV30 and TRBJ2-3; D gene uncertain. V was pared by 0 bases and J by 1 base, with 8 bases between. The CDR3 covers 14 residues. Germline V gene lookup returns CDR1 GTSNPN and CDR2 SVGIG (reference sequence). CDR3: CAWSVVARTDTQYF. CDR3 sequence (DNA): TGTGCCTGGAGTGTTGTAGCTCGCACAGATACGCAGTATTTT.

The rearrangement joins TRBV7-9 to TRBJ1-2, with 12 positions matching TRBD1. CDR1 is SEHNR and CDR2 is FQNEAQ in the germline V gene (reference sequence). This CDR3 is built from 15 residues. The ends lost 7 bases at V and 5 bases at J; junction bases unmatched: 8. CDR3 nucleotide sequence: TGTGCCAGCACCCCGGGGACAGGGGGCTTGTATGGCTACACCTTC. Protein product: CASTPGTGGLYGYTF.

CDR3 nucleotide sequence: TGTGCCAGCCCCGTAAGGGGCCGCCGGGCTAACTATGGCTACACCTTC. Translated: CASPVRGRRANYGYTF. The V and J genes are TRBV25-1 and TRBJ1-2, with a possible D match to TRBD1 (5 bases). V lost 8 bases to trimming and J lost 0 bases, with 19 bases between them. This CDR3 has 16 amino acids. Germline lookup yields CDR1 MGHDK and CDR2 SYGVNS.

The chain joins TRBV25-1 to TRBJ1-1; possible D gene TRBD1, 5 bases. Trimming removed 4 bases at V and 2 bases at J, with 17 bases between. Germline V gives CDR1 MGHDK, CDR2 SYGVNS. The CDR3 totals 16 residues. CDR3 region: CASSGGTGVANTEAFF. Written as DNA, the CDR3 is TGTGCCAGCAGTGGGGGGACGGGGGTAGCAAACACTGAAGCTTTCTTT.